This T cell receptor beta chain emerged from a study of vaccination effects on CD4 cells after COVID-19. The wider study: Each participant received a vaccine that was either BNT162b2 or mRNA-1273, given as two doses. Study observations and caveats: Infection- and vaccine-induced clones contracted markedly late after vaccination. Researchers report that only 1 of 255 vaccine-induced clones in healthy vaccinees cross-reacted with common cold coronaviruses.

Sequencing in the ViraFEST assay came after antigen-specific CD4+ T cells had been expanded with viral peptide pools, which were used to stimulate PBMC. Investigators separated out CD4+ T cells once approximately 9 days of culture had passed. Previously uninfected by SARS-CoV-2, the vaccine recipients also showed negative nucleocapsid antibodies. In the cultures, half the medium was exchanged for IL-2 medium on days 3 and 7. The CDR3 has 14 amino acids. The germline gives CDR1 LNHDA, CDR2 SQIVND (reference sequence). Trimming removed 5 bases at V and 1 base at J, with 10 bases between. Assay: immunoSEQ multiplex PCR; the TCRdb copy retains only in-frame clones and omits some. The data contain about 27,000 clones, around 70% of them singletons. Of note for this clone: The antigen is not known.

This TCR was recovered from a human donor who received a COVID-19 vaccine. The sequencing here drew on CD4+ T cells from PBMCs cultured with SARS-CoV-2 spike peptides, taken before COVID-19 vaccination. The chain links TRBV19 to TRBJ2-3; D is undetermined. The CDR3 DNA reads as TGTGCCAGTAGTCAGGTTCGCGGCACAGATACGCAGTATTTT. It yields the protein CASSQVRGTDTQYF.